The present entry profiles one T cell receptor (beta chain) with its context. The source of the sample is a study of blood T cell repertoires in COVID-19. Per the original methods: For nucleated cells, counts were estimated from reference gene primer amplification. The data were produced by immunoSEQ multiplex PCR, yet TCRdb's version contains in-frame clones alone and is incomplete. V, J and clone size were drawn from that table, and D and trimming were deduced from the DNA. This sample has 45,000 to 65,000 clones, with 85% to 95% found just once. V dropped 2 bases and J dropped 0; count of bases not matched to a gene: 16. This CDR3 has 20 residues. Germline V gene sequence: CDR1 MNHNS, CDR2 SASEGT.

The chain has TRBV6-1 and TRBJ2-3; 8 bases line up with TRBD1. Source material: peripheral blood. The source is a man over 45 with acute or convalescent COVID-19. As DNA, the CDR3 is TGTGCCAGCAGTGAAAGGACAGGGTCAACTTGGCAGACTAGCACAGATACGCAGTATTTT. It translates to CASSERTGSTWQTSTDTQYF.